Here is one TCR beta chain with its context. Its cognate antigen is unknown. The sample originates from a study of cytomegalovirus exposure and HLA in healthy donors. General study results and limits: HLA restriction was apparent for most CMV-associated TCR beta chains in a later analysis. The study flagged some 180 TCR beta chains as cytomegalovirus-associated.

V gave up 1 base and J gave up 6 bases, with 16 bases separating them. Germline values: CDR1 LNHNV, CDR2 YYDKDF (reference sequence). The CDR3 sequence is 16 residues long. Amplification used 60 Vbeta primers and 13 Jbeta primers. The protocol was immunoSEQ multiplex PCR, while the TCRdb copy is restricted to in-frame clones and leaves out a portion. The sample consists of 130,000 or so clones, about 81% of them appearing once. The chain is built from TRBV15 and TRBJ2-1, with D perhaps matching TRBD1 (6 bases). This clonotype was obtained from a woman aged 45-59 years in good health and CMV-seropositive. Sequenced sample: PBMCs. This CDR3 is CATSRAQGDTANEQFF. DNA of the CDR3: TGTGCCACCAGCAGAGCCCAAGGGGACACCGCCAATGAGCAGTTCTTC.